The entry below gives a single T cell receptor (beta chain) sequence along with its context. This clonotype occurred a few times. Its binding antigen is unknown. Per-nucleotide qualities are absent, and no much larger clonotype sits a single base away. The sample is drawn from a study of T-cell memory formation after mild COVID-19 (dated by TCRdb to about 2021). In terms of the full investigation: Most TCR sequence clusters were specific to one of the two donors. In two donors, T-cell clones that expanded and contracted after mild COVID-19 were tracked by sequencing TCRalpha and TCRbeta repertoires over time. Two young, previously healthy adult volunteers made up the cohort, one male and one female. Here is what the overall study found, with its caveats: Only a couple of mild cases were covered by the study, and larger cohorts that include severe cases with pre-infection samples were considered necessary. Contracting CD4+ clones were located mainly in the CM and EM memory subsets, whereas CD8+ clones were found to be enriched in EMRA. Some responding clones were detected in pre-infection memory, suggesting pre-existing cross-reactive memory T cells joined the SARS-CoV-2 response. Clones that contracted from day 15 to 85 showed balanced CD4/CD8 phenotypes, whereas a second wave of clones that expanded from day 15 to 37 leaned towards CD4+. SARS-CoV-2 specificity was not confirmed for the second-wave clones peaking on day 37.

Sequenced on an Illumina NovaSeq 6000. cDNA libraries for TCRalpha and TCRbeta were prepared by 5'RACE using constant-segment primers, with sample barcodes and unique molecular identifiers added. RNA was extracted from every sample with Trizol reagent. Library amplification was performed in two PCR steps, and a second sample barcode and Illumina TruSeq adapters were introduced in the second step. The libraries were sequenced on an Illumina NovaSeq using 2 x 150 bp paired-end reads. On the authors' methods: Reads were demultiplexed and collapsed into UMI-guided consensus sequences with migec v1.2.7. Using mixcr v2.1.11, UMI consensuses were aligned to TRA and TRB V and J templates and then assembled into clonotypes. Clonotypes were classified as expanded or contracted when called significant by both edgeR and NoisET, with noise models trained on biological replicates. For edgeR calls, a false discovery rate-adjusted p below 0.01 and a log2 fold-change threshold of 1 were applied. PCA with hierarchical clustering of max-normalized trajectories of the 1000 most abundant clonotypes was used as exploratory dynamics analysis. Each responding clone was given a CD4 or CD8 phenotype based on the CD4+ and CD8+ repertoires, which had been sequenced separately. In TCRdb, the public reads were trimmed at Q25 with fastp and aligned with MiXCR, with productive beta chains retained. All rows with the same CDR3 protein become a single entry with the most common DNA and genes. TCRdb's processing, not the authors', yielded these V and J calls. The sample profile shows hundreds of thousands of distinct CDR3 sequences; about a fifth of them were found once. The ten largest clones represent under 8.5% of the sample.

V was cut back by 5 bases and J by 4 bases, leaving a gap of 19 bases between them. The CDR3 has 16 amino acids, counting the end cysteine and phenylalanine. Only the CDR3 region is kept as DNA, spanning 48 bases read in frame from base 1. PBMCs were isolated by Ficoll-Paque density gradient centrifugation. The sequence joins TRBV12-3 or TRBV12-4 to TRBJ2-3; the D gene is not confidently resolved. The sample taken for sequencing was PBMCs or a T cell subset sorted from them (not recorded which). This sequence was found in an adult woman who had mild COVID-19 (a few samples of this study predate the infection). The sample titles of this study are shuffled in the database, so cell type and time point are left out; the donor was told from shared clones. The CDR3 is CASSPRTSSAADTQYF. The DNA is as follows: TGTGCCAGCAGTCCTAGAACATCCTCCGCGGCAGATACGCAGTATTTT.